This paragraph reports one TCR beta chain. This entry comes from a study of blood T cell repertoires in COVID-19. The table came from immunoSEQ multiplex PCR; TCRdb's copy has only in-frame clones and leaves some out. The repertoire holds 100,000 to 150,000 clones, roughly 90% seen once, with more than 2% in the top ten. CDR3 length equals 15 residues. Germline assignment: CDR1 SGHAT and CDR2 FQNNGV. V shed 4 bases and J 4 bases; nucleotides not matched to a gene: 6. The chain links TRBV11-2 to TRBJ2-3; TRBD2 matches at 9 bases. The specimen sequenced was peripheral blood. The TCR sequence derives from a man between 70 and 80 years old with active COVID-19. The CDR3 reads CASSSLAGDADTQYF. The CDR3 coding sequence is TGTGCCAGCAGCTCCTTAGCGGGAGACGCAGATACGCAGTATTTT. Looking up the rest from reference TRBV11-2 and TRBJ2-3 gives the full variable domain: EAGVAQSPRYKIIEKRQSVAFWCNPISGHATLYWYQQILGQGPKLLIQFQNNGVVDDSQLPKDRFSAERLKGVDSTLKIQPAKLEDSAVYLCASSSLAGDADTQYFGPGTRLTVL.